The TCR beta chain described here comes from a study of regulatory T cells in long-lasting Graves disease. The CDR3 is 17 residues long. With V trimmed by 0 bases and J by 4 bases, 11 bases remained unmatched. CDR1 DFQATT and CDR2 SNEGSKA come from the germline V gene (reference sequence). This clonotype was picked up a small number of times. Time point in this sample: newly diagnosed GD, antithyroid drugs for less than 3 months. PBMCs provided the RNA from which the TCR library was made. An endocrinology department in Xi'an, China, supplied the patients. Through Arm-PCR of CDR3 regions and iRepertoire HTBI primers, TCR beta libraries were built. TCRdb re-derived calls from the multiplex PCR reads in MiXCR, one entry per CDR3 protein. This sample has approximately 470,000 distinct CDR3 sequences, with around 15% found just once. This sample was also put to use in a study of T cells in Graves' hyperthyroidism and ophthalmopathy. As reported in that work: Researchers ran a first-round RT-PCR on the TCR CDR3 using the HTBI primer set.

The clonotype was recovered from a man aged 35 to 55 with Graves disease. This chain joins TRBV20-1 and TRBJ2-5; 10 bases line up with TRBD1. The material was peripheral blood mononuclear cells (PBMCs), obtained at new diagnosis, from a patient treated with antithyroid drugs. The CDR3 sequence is CSARDLNRDRGGETQYF. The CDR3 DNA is TGCAGTGCTAGAGACTTAAACCGGGACAGGGGAGGAGAGACCCAGTACTTC.